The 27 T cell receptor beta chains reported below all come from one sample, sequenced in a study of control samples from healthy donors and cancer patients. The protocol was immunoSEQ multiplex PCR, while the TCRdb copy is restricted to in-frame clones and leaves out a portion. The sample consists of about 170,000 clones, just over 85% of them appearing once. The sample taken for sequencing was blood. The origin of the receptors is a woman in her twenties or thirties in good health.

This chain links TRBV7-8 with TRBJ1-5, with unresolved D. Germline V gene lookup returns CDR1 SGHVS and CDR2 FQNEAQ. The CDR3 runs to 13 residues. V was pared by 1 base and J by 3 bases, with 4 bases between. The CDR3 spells CASSLVPNQPQHF. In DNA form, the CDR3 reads TGTGCCAGCAGCTTAGTACCCAATCAGCCCCAGCATTTT.

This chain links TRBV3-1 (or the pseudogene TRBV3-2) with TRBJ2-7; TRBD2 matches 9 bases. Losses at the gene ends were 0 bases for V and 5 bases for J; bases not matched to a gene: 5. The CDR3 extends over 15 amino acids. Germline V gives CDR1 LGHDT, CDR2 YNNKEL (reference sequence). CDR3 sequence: CASSQERLAGNEQYF. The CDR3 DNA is TGTGCCAGCAGCCAAGAGAGGCTAGCGGGAAACGAGCAGTACTTC.

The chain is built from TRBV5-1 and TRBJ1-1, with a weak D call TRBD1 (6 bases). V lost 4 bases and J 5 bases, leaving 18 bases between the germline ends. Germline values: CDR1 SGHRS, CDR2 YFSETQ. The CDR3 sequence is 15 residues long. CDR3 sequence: CASSRKQGSWTEAFF. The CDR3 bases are TGCGCCAGCAGCCGAAAACAGGGAAGTTGGACTGAAGCTTTCTTT.

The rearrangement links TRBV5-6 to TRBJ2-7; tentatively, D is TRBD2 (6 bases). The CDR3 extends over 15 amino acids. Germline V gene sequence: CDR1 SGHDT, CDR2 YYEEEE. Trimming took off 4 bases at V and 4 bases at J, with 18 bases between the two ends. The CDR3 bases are TGTGCCAGCAGCCGTTACCGGGGGAGTGGGTACGAGCAGTACTTC. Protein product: CASSRYRGSGYEQYF.

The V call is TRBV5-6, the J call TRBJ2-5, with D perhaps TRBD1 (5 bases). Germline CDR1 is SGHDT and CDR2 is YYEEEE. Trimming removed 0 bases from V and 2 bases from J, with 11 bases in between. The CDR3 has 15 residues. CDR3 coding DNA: TGTGCCAGCAGCTTGGCCGGACACCAACAAGAGACCCAGTACTTC. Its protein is CASSLAGHQQETQYF.

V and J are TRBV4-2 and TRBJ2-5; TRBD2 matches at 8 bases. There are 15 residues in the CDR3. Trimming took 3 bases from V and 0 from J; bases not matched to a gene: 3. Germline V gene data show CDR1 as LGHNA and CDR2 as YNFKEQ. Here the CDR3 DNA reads TGTGCCAGCAGCCAGGTTAGCGGGGACCAAGAGACCCAGTACTTC. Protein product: CASSQVSGDQETQYF.

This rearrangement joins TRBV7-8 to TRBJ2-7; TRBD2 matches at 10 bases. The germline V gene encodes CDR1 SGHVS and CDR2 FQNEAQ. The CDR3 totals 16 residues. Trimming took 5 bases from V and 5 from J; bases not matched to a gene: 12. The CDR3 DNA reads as TGTGCCAGCAGCACACGGGCAGCGGGAGGGCGCGACGAGCAGTACTTC. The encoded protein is CASSTRAAGGRDEQYF.

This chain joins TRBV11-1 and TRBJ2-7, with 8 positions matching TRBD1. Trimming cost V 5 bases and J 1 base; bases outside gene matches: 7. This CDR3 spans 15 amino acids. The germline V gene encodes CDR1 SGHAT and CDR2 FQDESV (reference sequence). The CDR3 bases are TGTGCCAGCAGCCCCGGGACAGGACGTTCCTACGAGCAGTACGTC. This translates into CASSPGTGRSYEQYV.

Written as DNA, the CDR3 is TGTGCCAGCACCGATATCAGGGAACTCAAAAACATTCAGTACTTC. Its protein is CASTDIRELKNIQYF. This chain joins TRBV28 and TRBJ2-4; perhaps TRBD1 as D (5 bases). The CDR3 is 15 amino acids. Germline V gives CDR1 MDHEN, CDR2 SYDVKM. The V end was cut by 7 bases, the J end by 3 bases, with 16 bases between.

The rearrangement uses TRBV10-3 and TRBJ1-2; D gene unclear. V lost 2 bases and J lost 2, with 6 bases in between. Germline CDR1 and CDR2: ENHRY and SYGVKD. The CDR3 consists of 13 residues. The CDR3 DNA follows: TGTGCCATCAGTGAGGATGGAAACTATGGCTACACCTTC. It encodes CAISEDGNYGYTF.

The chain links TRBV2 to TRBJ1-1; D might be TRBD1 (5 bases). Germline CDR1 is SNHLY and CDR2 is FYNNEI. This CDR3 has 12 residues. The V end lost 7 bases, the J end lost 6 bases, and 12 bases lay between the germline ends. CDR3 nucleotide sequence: TGTGCCAGCACAGGGTCCGGGCCTGAAGCTTTCTTT. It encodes CASTGSGPEAFF.

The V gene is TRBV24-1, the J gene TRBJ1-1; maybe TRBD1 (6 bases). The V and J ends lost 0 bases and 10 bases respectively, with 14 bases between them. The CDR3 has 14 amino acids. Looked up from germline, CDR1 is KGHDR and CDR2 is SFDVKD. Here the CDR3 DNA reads TGTGCCACCAGTGATTTGTGGGCAGGGGCGGGAGCTTTCTTT. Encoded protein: CATSDLWAGAGAFF.

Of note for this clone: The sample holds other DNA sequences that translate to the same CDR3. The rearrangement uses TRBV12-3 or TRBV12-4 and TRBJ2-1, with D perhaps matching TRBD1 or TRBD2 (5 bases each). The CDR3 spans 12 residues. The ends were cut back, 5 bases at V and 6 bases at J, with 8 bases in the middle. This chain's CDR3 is CASSPGSNEQFF. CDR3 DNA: TGTGCCAGCAGTCCAGGGAGCAATGAGCAGTTCTTC.

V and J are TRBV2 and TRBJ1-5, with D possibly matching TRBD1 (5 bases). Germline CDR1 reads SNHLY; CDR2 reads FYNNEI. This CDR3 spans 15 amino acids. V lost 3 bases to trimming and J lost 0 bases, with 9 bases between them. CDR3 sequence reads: CASSETGLSNQPQHF. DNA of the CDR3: TGTGCCAGCAGTGAGACGGGACTTAGCAATCAGCCCCAGCATTTT.

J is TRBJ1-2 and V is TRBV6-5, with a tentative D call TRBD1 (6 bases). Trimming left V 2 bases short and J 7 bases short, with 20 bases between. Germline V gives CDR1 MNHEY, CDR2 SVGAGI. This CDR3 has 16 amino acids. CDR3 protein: CASSYGTTGTLSGYTF. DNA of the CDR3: TGTGCCAGCAGTTACGGGACTACAGGGACCTTGAGTGGCTACACCTTC.

CDR3 nucleotides: TGTGCCACCAGCAGTACTCTAGGGGCTGAAGCTTTCTTT. Protein: CATSSTLGAEAFF. The chain joins TRBV15 to TRBJ1-1, with D perhaps matching TRBD1 (5 bases). The CDR3 sequence is 13 residues long. V was shortened by 3 bases and J by 6 bases, with 11 bases between the two germline ends. Germline CDR1 LNHNV, CDR2 YYDKDF (reference sequence).

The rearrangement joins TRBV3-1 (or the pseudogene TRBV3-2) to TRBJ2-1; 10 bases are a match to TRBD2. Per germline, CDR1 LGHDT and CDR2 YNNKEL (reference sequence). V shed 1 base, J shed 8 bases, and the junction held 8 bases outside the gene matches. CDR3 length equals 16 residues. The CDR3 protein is CASSQGKASGSDEQFF. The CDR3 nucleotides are TGTGCCAGCAGCCAAGGTAAGGCTAGCGGGAGTGATGAGCAGTTCTTC.

DNA of the CDR3: TGTGCCAGCAGTTTAACACGTGGGGGGCCTACTGAAGCTTTCTTT. Encoded protein: CASSLTRGGPTEAFF. V is TRBV27 and J is TRBJ1-1, with a weak D call TRBD1 (6 bases). The germline CDR1 and CDR2 sequences are MNHEY and SMNVEV (reference sequence). The CDR3 sequence is 15 residues long. Trimming removed 2 bases from V and 5 bases from J, with 15 bases in between.

The CDR3 coding sequence is TGTGCCAGTAGTATGTGGCAGAGGCAGGAAGAAAACAATGAGCAGTTCTTC. It translates to CASSMWQRQEENNEQFF. The chain recombines TRBV19 with TRBJ2-1, with no clear D. Germline V gene sequence: CDR1 LNHDA, CDR2 SQIVND (reference sequence). Trimming cost V 3 bases and J 5 bases, with 20 bases left between them. CDR3 length: 17 residues.

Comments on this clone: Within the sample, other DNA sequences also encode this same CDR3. The CDR3 coding sequence is TGCGCCAGCAGCCAAGATAGGGGGACCACTGAAGCTTTCTTT. Protein: CASSQDRGTTEAFF. The chain is built from TRBV4-1 and TRBJ1-1; D perhaps matches TRBD1 (6 bases). Trimming removed 0 bases at V and 4 bases at J, with 9 bases between. The CDR3 is 14 amino acids. Germline V gives CDR1 MGHRA, CDR2 YSYEKL.

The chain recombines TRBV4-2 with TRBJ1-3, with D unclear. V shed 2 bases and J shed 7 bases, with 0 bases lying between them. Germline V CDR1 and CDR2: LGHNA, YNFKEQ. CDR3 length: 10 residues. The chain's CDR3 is CASSQNTIYF. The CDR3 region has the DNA TGTGCCAGCAGCCAAAACACCATATATTTT.

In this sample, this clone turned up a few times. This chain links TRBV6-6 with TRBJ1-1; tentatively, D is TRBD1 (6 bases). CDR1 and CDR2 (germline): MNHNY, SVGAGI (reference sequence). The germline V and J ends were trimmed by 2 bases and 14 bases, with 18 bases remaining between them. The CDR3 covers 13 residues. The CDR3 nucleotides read TGTGCCAGCAGTTACGAGTTAGGGGGGGGCGGGTTCTTT. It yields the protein CASSYELGGGGFF.

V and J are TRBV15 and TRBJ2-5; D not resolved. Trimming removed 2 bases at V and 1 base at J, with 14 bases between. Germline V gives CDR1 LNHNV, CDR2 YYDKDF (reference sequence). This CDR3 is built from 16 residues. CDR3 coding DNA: TGTGCCACCAGCAGATTGCGCCCAGGATTCCAAGAGACCCAGTACTTC. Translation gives CATSRLRPGFQETQYF.

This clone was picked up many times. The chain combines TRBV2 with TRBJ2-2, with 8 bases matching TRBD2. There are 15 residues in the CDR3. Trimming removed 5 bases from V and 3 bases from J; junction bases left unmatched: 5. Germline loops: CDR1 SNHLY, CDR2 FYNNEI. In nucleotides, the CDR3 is TGTGCCAGCAGTCCTACTAGCGGATACACCGGGGAGCTGTTTTTT. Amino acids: CASSPTSGYTGELFF.

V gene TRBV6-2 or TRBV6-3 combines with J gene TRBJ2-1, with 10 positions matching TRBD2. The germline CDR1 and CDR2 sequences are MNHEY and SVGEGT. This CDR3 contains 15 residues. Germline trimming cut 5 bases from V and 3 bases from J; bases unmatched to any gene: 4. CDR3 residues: CASSTGLAVYNEQFF. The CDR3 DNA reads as TGTGCCAGCAGTACCGGACTAGCGGTCTACAATGAGCAGTTCTTC.

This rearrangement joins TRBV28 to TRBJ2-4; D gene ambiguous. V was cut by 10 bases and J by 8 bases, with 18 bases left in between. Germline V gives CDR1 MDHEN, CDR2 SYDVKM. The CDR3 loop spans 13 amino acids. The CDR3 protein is CATSQANRDIQYF. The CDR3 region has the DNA TGTGCCACCTCTCAAGCTAACCGGGACATTCAGTACTTC.

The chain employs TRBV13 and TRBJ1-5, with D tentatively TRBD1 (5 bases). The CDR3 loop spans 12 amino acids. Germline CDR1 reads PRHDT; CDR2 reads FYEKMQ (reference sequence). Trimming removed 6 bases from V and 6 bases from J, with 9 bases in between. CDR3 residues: CASSSRGQPQHF. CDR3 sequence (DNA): TGTGCCAGCAGTTCGAGGGGTCAGCCCCAGCATTTT.